This T cell receptor beta chain came from a study of cytomegalovirus exposure and HLA in healthy donors. About the study: A subsequent analysis reported that the roughly 120 validation repertoires were produced on the same platform that had also been used for the roughly 700 first-cohort repertoires.

CDR1 GTSNPN and CDR2 SVGIG come from the germline V gene (reference sequence). The CDR3 runs to 19 residues. The V segment lost 0 bases and the J segment 7 bases; nucleotides outside the gene matches: 18. In the case of this clone: Antigen specificity is unknown.

Some clones are missing from TCRdb's copy, which holds only in-frame ones; the method was immunoSEQ multiplex PCR. The data hold about 220,000 clones, with around nine tenths observed a single time. General observations from the study: The tendency of first-cohort TCR clusters to co-occur in the 120 or so validation repertoires emerged from a later analysis. There were around 160 TCR beta chains listed as cytomegalovirus-associated.

Sequenced material: PBMCs. This receptor was taken from a woman aged 18-30 years in good health and CMV-seronegative. The chain recombines TRBV30 with TRBJ2-1; 10 bases fit TRBD2. The CDR3 DNA reads TGTGCCTGGAGTGTAAGTTTTGCGGCACTAGCGGGAAGGACGAATGAGCAGTTCTTC. As protein: CAWSVSFAALAGRTNEQFF.